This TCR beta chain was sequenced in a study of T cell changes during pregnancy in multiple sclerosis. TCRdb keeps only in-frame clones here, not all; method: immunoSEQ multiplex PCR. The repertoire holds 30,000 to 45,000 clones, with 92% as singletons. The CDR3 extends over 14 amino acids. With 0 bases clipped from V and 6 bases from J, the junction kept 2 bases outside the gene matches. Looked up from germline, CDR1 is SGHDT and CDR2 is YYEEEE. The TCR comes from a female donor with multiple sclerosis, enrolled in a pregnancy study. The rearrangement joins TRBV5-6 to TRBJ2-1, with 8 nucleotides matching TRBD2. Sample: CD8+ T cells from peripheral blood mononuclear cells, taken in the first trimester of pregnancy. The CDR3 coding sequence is TGTGCCAGCAGCTTGGGGGCGGGGGGCAATGAGCAGTTCTTC. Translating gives CASSLGAGGNEQFF.